This TCR beta chain was captured by sequencing in a study of control samples from healthy donors and cancer patients. This table comes from immunoSEQ multiplex PCR, and its TCRdb copy is limited to in-frame clones, with some not included. The sample contains tens of thousands of clones, roughly 85% of which appear only once. The sequenced material came from PBMCs. This sequence originates from a woman aged 55-69 years with head and neck cancer.

For the CDR3, the DNA is TGTGCCAGCAGCTCCCGAGCGGGAGGTCCGACCTACGAGCAGTACTTC. Amino acid sequence: CASSSRAGGPTYEQYF. J is TRBJ2-7 and V is TRBV5-4; 9 bases match TRBD2. In germline, CDR1 is SGHNT, CDR2 YYREEE (reference sequence). Losses at the gene ends were 3 bases for V and 2 bases for J; bases not matched to a gene: 9. The CDR3 sequence is 16 residues long.